Sequencing of this T cell receptor beta chain was carried out in a study of T cells in Graves' hyperthyroidism and ophthalmopathy. Findings of the study overall: Peripheral blood also featured most of the thyroid clonotypes expanded above 0.001.

This clonotype was found many times. Its cognate antigen is unknown. It was RNA transcripts that yielded the amplified TCR beta CDR3 regions. The HTBI set primed first-round TCR CDR3 RT-PCR. TCRdb re-called the multiplex PCR reads through MiXCR, storing one row per CDR3 protein. In the table there are approximately 590,000 distinct CDR3 sequences, approximately 14% of which are singletons. Trimming cost V 5 bases and J 1 base, with 14 bases left between them. This CDR3 comprises 15 residues. Germline V gene lookup returns CDR1 SGHTA and CDR2 FQGNSA. This TCR was recovered from a woman aged 25 to 45 with Graves' hyperthyroidism. Sequencing was done on a sample of blood. V gene TRBV7-2 combines with J gene TRBJ2-5; D not certain. The CDR3 nucleotides are TGTGCCAGCAGCCAGGCCCCGGCCACCCAAGAGACCCAGTACTTC. Encoded protein: CASSQAPATQETQYF.